Sequencing of this TCR beta chain was carried out in a study of beta chain features in type 1 diabetes. With respect to this clone: Its target is not known.

Study-wide results and caveats: A greater similarity of naive, central memory and Treg TCRB repertoires was seen among patients than among healthy donors.

CDR1 is GTSNPN, CDR2 SVGIG, per germline (reference sequence). This CDR3 contains 14 residues. Trimming removed 1 base from V and 0 bases from J, with 8 bases in between. CD45RO/CCR7/CD25/CD127/CD95/CD27 separated CD4+ naive, central memory, regulatory and stem cell-like memory cells by sorting. Purity exceeding 98% was reached by all sorted populations. The authors reverse transcribed all of the isolated RNA, so sequencing captured expressed TCRB transcripts. TCRdb's copy holds only in-frame clones and misses some; the assay was immunoSEQ multiplex PCR. Altogether just over 450,000 clones are present, about 32% being singletons, with the ten largest covering around 0.065%.

This rearrangement joins TRBV30 to TRBJ2-3; D not resolved. This clonotype was sampled from a young man in good health. The sequencing input was naive CD4+ T cells from blood. CDR3 coding DNA: TGTGCCTGGAGTGGGGCAGGAAGCACAGATACGCAGTATTTT. Protein product: CAWSGAGSTDTQYF.